This T cell receptor beta chain was sequenced during a study of blood T cell repertoires in COVID-19 (dated by TCRdb to the early 2020s). About the study as a whole: Samples covering the acute and convalescent phases of COVID-19 were provided by collaborators in the United States, Italy and Spain. The prospective study material was composed of cDNA or gDNA derived from T cells, B-cell-depleted T cells, or PBMCs. The dataset comprised deeply sampled blood TCRbeta repertoires from subjects exposed to, actively infected with, or recovered from COVID-19. The repertoires were released in a freely available public database intended as a resource for research on the immune response to SARS-CoV-2. The samples were drawn from two sources: the first 160 participants of the ongoing ImmuneRACE study, and some 1,300 subjects contributed by 6 global collaborators. Nearly every sample came with metadata listing a de-identified subject ID, COVID-19 status, age in years and sex. HLA class I and class II types, where available, came from metadata supplied by the sample provider rather than from assay-based typing.

In regard to this clone: The target of this receptor is not known. Base quality data are lacking; no much larger clone is found one base away.

One collaborating source in Seattle enrolled patients while the patients were actively infected and followed the patients over time throughout the course of disease. The collaborating institutions used their own protocols to collect whole blood in K2EDTA tubes. For TCRbeta analysis, collaborator samples were shipped as frozen whole blood, as isolated PBMCs, or as DNA extracted from either sample type. General study outcomes and caveats: How much clinical and demographic metadata was included differed by source and by participant, and the metadata was provided uncurated.

The CDR3, from cysteine to phenylalanine, totals 16 residues. Only CDR3 DNA is held: 48 bases, read in frame from base 1. The germline V gene specifies LGHNA as CDR1 and YNFKEQ as CDR2. Unmatched junction bases come to 9, with V trimmed by 0 bases and J by 5 bases. TCRbeta CDR3 regions were amplified from genomic DNA by means of the immunoSEQ Assay, a bias-controlled multiplex PCR. The study's processing was this. The number of nucleated cells in each sample was estimated from the amplification of reference gene primers within the assay. To quantify the absolute abundance of each unique TCRbeta CDR3 rearrangement, sequence reads were collapsed and filtered. For each sample, productive Simpson clonality was calculated as the square root of Simpson's diversity index over productive rearrangements. What TCRdb holds here is the immuneACCESS table cut down to in-frame rearrangements. Part of the clones is not present; checked against another copy, under half of the missing clones reflect an unresolved V gene, and the others are unexplained. That table supplies the V and J calls and clone size; D and trimming were determined from the DNA. Here the sample has 100,000 to 150,000 clones; around 85% occur a single time. About a sixth of the sample goes to the ten largest clones.

The clonotype was recovered from a man aged 25 to 45 with COVID-19, enrolled during active disease. Recombination linked TRBV4-2 to TRBJ1-2; TRBD1 lines up with 7 middle nucleotides. Source material: peripheral blood. The CDR3 corresponds to CASSQDSTGTAYGYTF. At the DNA level, the sequence is TGTGCCAGCAGCCAAGATAGTACCGGGACAGCGTATGGCTACACCTTC.